The 23 T cell receptor beta chains below come from one sample, sequenced in a study of neurological immune-mediated disorders. One entry per CDR3 protein results from TCRdb running MiXCR on the 5' RACE reads. The sample contains approximately 44,000 distinct CDR3 sequences, just under 6% of which appear only once. The sequenced sample consisted of CD4+ T cells from blood. The receptors stem from a woman aged 18-35 years with multiple sclerosis.

The chain links TRBV9 to TRBJ2-1; 11 bases fit TRBD2. V lost 0 bases, J lost 10 bases, and 0 bases stayed unmatched. There are 13 residues in the CDR3. Germline CDR1 and CDR2: SGDLS and YYNGEE. The CDR3 DNA follows: TGTGCCAGCAGCGTAGGACTAGCGGGAGAGCAGTTCTTC. Amino acids: CASSVGLAGEQFF.

The gene calls are TRBV12-3 or TRBV12-4 and TRBJ2-2; a weak D match, TRBD1 (6 bases). Trimming pared 6 bases from V and 7 bases from J, leaving 15 bases between. This CDR3 spans 14 amino acids. The DNA for the CDR3 is TGTGCCAGCAGACCGCAGGGGCCAGGCGGGGAGCTGTTTTTT. It codes for CASRPQGPGGELFF.

This clonotype was detected ten times or more. The chain combines TRBV20-1 with TRBJ2-5; 8 bases line up with TRBD2. Germline values: CDR1 DFQATT, CDR2 SNEGSKA (reference sequence). This CDR3 spans 15 amino acids. The ends lost 5 bases at V and 5 bases at J; junction bases unmatched: 13. For the CDR3, the DNA is TGCAGTGCTTACAACCTCCGGGGGGGCCATGAGACCCAGTACTTC. Translating it yields CSAYNLRGGHETQYF.

This clonotype occurred many times. The chain uses TRBV24-1 and TRBJ1-5, with TRBD1 matching over 8 bases. With V trimmed by 2 bases and J by 6 bases, 11 bases remained unmatched. CDR3 length: 17 amino acids. Germline V gives CDR1 KGHDR, CDR2 SFDVKD. This CDR3 reads CATSDSPGQGASQPQHF. The CDR3 DNA reads TGTGCCACCAGTGATTCCCCCGGACAGGGCGCAAGTCAGCCCCAGCATTTT.

This clonotype came up many times. The chain recombines TRBV12-3 or TRBV12-4 with TRBJ1-1; D remains ambiguous. This CDR3 region has 13 residues. Deletions cut 5 bases from V and 0 bases from J, with 7 bases between. CDR3 region: CASSPELNTEAFF. The CDR3, as DNA: TGTGCCAGCAGTCCTGAGCTGAACACTGAAGCTTTCTTT.

This clonotype showed up many times. This rearrangement joins TRBV14 to TRBJ2-3, with a tentative D call TRBD1 (6 bases). Germline V lookup: CDR1 SGHDN, CDR2 FVKESK. The CDR3 spans 12 residues. Trimming shortened V by 4 bases and J by 11 bases, and 13 bases separated the two germline ends. CDR3 bases: TGTGCCAGCAGCCCCCAGCAGGGGAAGCAGTATTTT. Amino acids: CASSPQQGKQYF.

Many counts were recorded for this clonotype. This sequence joins TRBV25-1 and TRBJ1-4, with D unclear. This CDR3 is 12 amino acids long. Germline values: CDR1 MGHDK, CDR2 SYGVNS. The V gene lost 8 bases and the J gene lost 7 bases, with 11 bases spanning the gap. The CDR3, as DNA: TGTGCCAGCGGACGAGGGTTTGAAAAACTGTTTTTT. Encoded protein: CASGRGFEKLFF.

This clonotype appeared many times. The V call is TRBV21-1, the J call TRBJ1-6. TRBV21-1 is recorded as a pseudogene. This CDR3 has 20 residues. DNA for the CDR3: TGTGCCAGCAGCAAAGAGCAAATCACTTCGCAGGAGAATTATAATTCACCCCTCCACTTT. Protein sequence: CASSKEQITSQENYNSPLHF.

This clonotype was picked up many times. The chain has TRBV6-5 and TRBJ1-1, with TRBD1 matching 7 bases. Germline CDR1 reads MNHEY; CDR2 reads SVGAGI. This CDR3 has 14 residues. V shed 2 bases and J 2 bases; nucleotides not matched to a gene: 2. The CDR3 DNA sequence: TGTGCCAGCAGTTACAGGGGGCCAAACACTGAAGCTTTCTTT. Translated: CASSYRGPNTEAFF.

This clonotype showed up many times. The chain couples TRBV29-1 to TRBJ1-2; TRBD1 matches 7 bases. V was pared by 5 bases and J by 3 bases, with 12 bases of the junction left unmatched. This CDR3 comprises 15 residues. From germline, CDR1 is SQVTM and CDR2 ANQGSEA. CDR3 DNA sequence: TGCAGCGTTAATATCCCACAGGGGACTTACTATGGCTACACCTTC. It translates to CSVNIPQGTYYGYTF.

In regard to this clonotype: An end of the junction differs from the germline gene, which may be a read error. The DNA for the CDR3 is TGTGCCAGAAGTGAAAGTGGGGCCAGGGTCTGTGGCTACACCTTC. It codes for CARSESGARVCGYTF. The rearrangement links TRBV2 to TRBJ1-2, with D perhaps TRBD1 (5 bases). The CDR3 has 15 residues. Per the germline V gene, CDR1 is SNHLY and CDR2 is FYNNEI.

There are many counts of this clonotype. The rearrangement links TRBV12-3 or TRBV12-4 to TRBJ1-5, with D perhaps TRBD1 (6 bases). This CDR3 comprises 14 residues. Trimming shortened V by 6 bases and J by 5 bases, and 14 bases separated the two germline ends. The CDR3 protein is CASRRTADYQPQHF. The CDR3 region has the DNA TGTGCCAGCAGACGGACAGCGGACTATCAGCCCCAGCATTTT.

This clonotype was observed at least ten times. The gene calls are TRBV5-6 and TRBJ2-3; 7 nucleotides match TRBD1. The CDR3 is 15 residues long. V trimming: 1 base; J trimming: 6 bases; junction bases outside the gene matches: 8. CDR1 and CDR2 from the germline V gene are SGHDT and YYEEEE. The CDR3 spells CASSLFDRDGDTQYF. CDR3 sequence (DNA): TGTGCCAGCAGCTTGTTCGACAGGGACGGGGATACGCAGTATTTT. Full variable domain (rest looked up from reference TRBV5-6 and TRBJ2-3): DAGVTQSPTHLIKTRGQQVTLRCSPKSGHDTVSWYQQALGQGPQFIFQYYEEEERQRGNFPDRFSGHQFPNYSSELNVNALLLGDSALYLCASSLFDRDGDTQYFGPGTRLTVL.

This clonotype was recorded at least ten times. The rearrangement uses TRBV5-1 and TRBJ1-1; D not resolved. The germline gives CDR1 SGHRS, CDR2 YFSETQ. CDR3 length: 14 amino acids. Between the trimmed V and J ends, which lost 0 bases and 0 bases, there was a span of 6 bases. CDR3 sequence: CASSLEGVNTEAFF. The CDR3 DNA reads TGCGCCAGCAGCTTGGAAGGCGTGAACACTGAAGCTTTCTTT. Complete variable domain (other parts from reference TRBV5-1 and TRBJ1-1): KAGVTQTPRYLIKTRGQQVTLSCSPISGHRSVSWYQQTPGQGLQFLFEYFSETQRNKGNFPGRFSGRQFSNSRSEMNVSTLELGDSALYLCASSLEGVNTEAFFGQGTRLTVV.

In its sample, this clonotype was seen many times. This chain links TRBV14 with TRBJ1-2, with unresolved D. The CDR3 is 15 amino acids. The V gene's germline CDR1 is SGHDN and CDR2 FVKESK. Trimming left V 0 bases short and J 4 bases short, with 12 bases between. For the CDR3, the DNA is TGTGCCAGCAGCCAAGATCGCGGTGGCCTCTATGGCTACACCTTC. Translated: CASSQDRGGLYGYTF.

Many counts were recorded for this clonotype. V usage is TRBV3-1 and J usage is TRBJ1-2; D is ambiguous. Germline-derived CDR1 and CDR2 are LGHDT and YNNKEL (reference sequence). The CDR3 spans 14 residues. The V end lost 2 bases, the J end lost 2 bases, and 9 bases lay between the germline ends. CDR3 protein: CASSQRSGNYGYTF. Here the CDR3 DNA reads TGTGCCAGCAGCCAACGTTCTGGGAACTATGGCTACACCTTC. Based on the CDR3 plus reference TRBV3-1 and TRBJ1-2, the full variable domain is DTAVSQTPKYLVTQMGNDKSIKCEQNLGHDTMYWYKQDSKKFLKIMFSYNNKELIINETVPNRFSPKSPDKAHLNLHINSLELGDSAVYFCASSQRSGNYGYTFGSGTRLTVV.

This clonotype has a count of ten or more. The chain couples TRBV20-1 to TRBJ1-6, with 8 bases that match TRBD1. This CDR3 has 13 amino acids. Germline CDR1 reads DFQATT; CDR2 reads SNEGSKA (reference sequence). CDR3 sequence (DNA): TGCAGCGCGGACAGGGCTAGGGATTCACCCCTCCACTTT. This encodes CSADRARDSPLHF.

Ten or more counts support this clonotype. The chain employs TRBV12-3 or TRBV12-4 and TRBJ1-2; D gene ambiguous. The CDR3 is 14 amino acids. Trimming took 4 bases from V and 0 from J, leaving 9 bases between them. CDR3 in amino acids: CASSSEGSNYGYTF. CDR3 bases: TGTGCCAGCAGTTCTGAGGGCTCTAACTATGGCTACACCTTC.

This clonotype has at least ten counts. The rearrangement joins TRBV20-1 to TRBJ1-4, with D unclear. The CDR3 has 13 amino acids. Germline assignment: CDR1 DFQATT and CDR2 SNEGSKA (reference sequence). Trimming took off 7 bases at V and 8 bases at J, with 17 bases between the two ends. CDR3 nucleotides: TGCAGTGTCCAAGGAAGAAATCTGGAAAAACTGTTTTTT. Residues: CSVQGRNLEKLFF.

The sample holds many counts of this clonotype. The gene calls are TRBV20-1 and TRBJ1-1, with a possible D match to TRBD1 (5 bases). The CDR3 runs 13 residues. Germline CDR1 DFQATT, CDR2 SNEGSKA (reference sequence). Trimming pared 6 bases from V and 3 bases from J, leaving 14 bases between. This chain's CDR3 is CSAPRARDTEAFF. The CDR3 region has the DNA TGCAGTGCGCCCAGGGCTAGGGACACTGAAGCTTTCTTT.

This clonotype was counted ten times or more. The genes are TRBV5-1 and TRBJ2-4, with D unresolved. Between the trimmed V and J ends, which lost 3 bases and 9 bases, there was a span of 4 bases. Germline lookup yields CDR1 SGHRS and CDR2 YFSETQ. This CDR3 comprises 10 residues. CDR3 amino acids: CASSWGIQYF. Written as DNA, the CDR3 is TGCGCCAGCAGCTGGGGCATTCAGTACTTC.

This clonotype was seen repeatedly, ten times or more. This chain connects TRBV4-3 to TRBJ1-4, with D perhaps TRBD1 (6 bases). Germline V gives CDR1 LGHNA, CDR2 YSLEER. The CDR3 consists of 16 residues. V lost 1 base to trimming and J lost 4 bases, with 13 bases between them. Here the CDR3 reads CASSQATGRYNEKLFF. The DNA for the CDR3 is TGCGCCAGCAGCCAAGCTACAGGGCGATATAATGAAAAACTGTTTTTT.

About this clonotype itself: The junction shows a germline mismatch at one end, possibly a read error. The chain couples TRBV5-1 to TRBJ2-7; D unclear. The CDR3 is 15 amino acids. CDR1 and CDR2 (germline): SGHRS, YFSETQ. Here the CDR3 DNA reads TGCTCCAGCAGCTTGGAAGGGATCCAGCACGACGAGCAGTACTTC. Translating gives CSSSLEGIQHDEQYF.